The clone carrying this T cell receptor (beta chain) was counted between two and nine times. Its target is not known. Unique molecular identifiers tagged individual cDNA molecules. One entry per CDR3 protein, called by TCRdb with MiXCR from the 5' RACE reads. This sample carries about 110,000 distinct CDR3 sequences, roughly an eighth of them seen once, and the ten largest clones take 3% to 3.5%. These data come from a study of early T cells in non-severe SARS-CoV-2 infection. Per germline, CDR1 SGHNT and CDR2 YYREEE (reference sequence). The CDR3 consists of 16 residues. V lost 4 bases to trimming and J lost 2 bases, with 17 bases between them. Study outcomes and limitations: Using VDJdb, the matching emphasized anti-spike CD8 responses while missing private and CD4 specificities.

Specimen: whole blood. The chain combines TRBV5-4 with TRBJ2-3, with a weak D call TRBD2 (5 bases). The source is an adult who was a healthcare worker with PCR-confirmed SARS-CoV-2 infection or an uninfected control (not recorded which). CDR3 nucleotide sequence: TGTGCCAGCAGCCTACGGCGTGAGCGGTACACAGATACGCAGTATTTT. This codes for CASSLRRERYTDTQYF.